This entry features one TCR beta chain sequence. Individuals aged roughly 18 to 95 years were recruited from 24 US areas. Assignments of participants to cohorts depended upon their own reported clinical history. Symptom resolution, clearance, or two negative PCRs marked the recovered donors of Cohort 3. Methods used by the authors: From reference gene primer amplification, estimates of nucleated cell counts were derived. Measured with immunoSEQ multiplex PCR; TCRdb has only the in-frame clones, and not every one. Clone size and the V and J calls come from that table; the DNA yielded D and trimming. This sample yields about 440,000 clones, of which roughly 91% are seen a single time; around 0.6% belongs to the top ten. This record belongs to a study of blood T cell repertoires in COVID-19. The V gene lost 3 bases and the J gene lost 3 bases, with 8 bases spanning the gap. Germline V gene data show CDR1 as MNHEY and CDR2 as SMNVEV (reference sequence). CDR3 length: 14 residues.

The clonotype originates from a man between 18 and 29 years old who had recovered from COVID-19. Sequenced input: PBMCs or T cells enriched from blood (not recorded which). This chain uses TRBV27 with TRBJ1-4; D may be TRBD1 (5 bases). Here the CDR3 reads CASSFAGPNEKLFF. DNA for the CDR3: TGTGCCAGCAGTTTCGCGGGGCCTAATGAAAAACTGTTTTTT.